These 24 T cell receptor beta chains were sequenced from one sample in a study of T cell repertoires in cytomegalovirus infection (dated by TCRdb to the late 2010s). TCRdb shows the sequencer as Illumina HiSeq 1500. TCRdb trimmed public reads at Q25 via fastp, called clones via MiXCR and kept in-frame beta chains. Identical CDR3 proteins give one entry, which carries the most common genes and DNA. Counted in this sample were around 450,000 distinct CDR3 sequences; roughly a third of them appeared once. The ten largest clonotypes hold roughly 15% of the sample. Sequenced material: PBMCs. These receptors were taken from a human donor in good health (CMV status not recorded). Some clones in this sample may be carry-over from other donors' samples.

The chain carries TRBV19 and TRBJ1-3; tentative D call: TRBD1 (5 bases). Deletions cut 10 bases from V and 0 bases from J, with 13 bases between. The CDR3 totals 14 residues. Germline V gene sequence: CDR1 LNHDA, CDR2 SQIVND (reference sequence). The chain's CDR3 is CATRDRSSGNTIYF. CDR3 sequence (DNA): TGTGCCACCCGGGACCGGAGCTCTGGAAACACCATATATTTT. Drawing the rest from reference TRBV19 and TRBJ1-3, the complete variable domain is DGGITQSPKYLFRKEGQNVTLSCEQNLNHDAMYWYRQDPGQGLRLIYYSQIVNDFQKGDIAEGYSVSREKKESFPLTVTSAQKNPTAFYLCATRDRSSGNTIYFGEGSWLTVV.

There are many counts of this clonotype. The J gene is TRBJ2-7, the V gene TRBV7-2; 10 nucleotides align to TRBD1. J lost 3 bases, V lost 6 bases, and 2 bases had no gene match. The CDR3 runs 13 residues. Germline-derived CDR1 and CDR2 are SGHTA and FQGNSA. The CDR3 sequence is CASRRTGGYEQYF. The CDR3 DNA sequence: TGTGCCAGCAGAAGGACAGGGGGCTACGAGCAGTACTTC.

The chain carries TRBV7-9 and TRBJ1-5; 7 nucleotides line up with TRBD1. CDR1 and CDR2 (germline): SEHNR, FQNEAQ (reference sequence). V shed 3 bases and J 5 bases; nucleotides not matched to a gene: 10. The CDR3 runs to 16 residues. CDR3 bases: TGTGCCAGCAGCTTGTCGGGAAGGGGGCCCGATCAGCCCCAGCATTTT. Protein product: CASSLSGRGPDQPQHF.

J is TRBJ2-5 and V is TRBV19, with a possible D match to TRBD1 (6 bases). Germline CDR1 LNHDA, CDR2 SQIVND (reference sequence). The CDR3 is 14 residues long. The V and J ends lost 1 base and 3 bases respectively, with 9 bases between them. The CDR3 nucleotides are TGTGCCAGTAGTATAGCCTACAGGGAAGAGACCCAGTACTTC. Protein product: CASSIAYREETQYF. The full variable domain, rest sourced from reference TRBV19 and TRBJ2-5, is DGGITQSPKYLFRKEGQNVTLSCEQNLNHDAMYWYRQDPGQGLRLIYYSQIVNDFQKGDIAEGYSVSREKKESFPLTVTSAQKNPTAFYLCASSIAYREETQYFGPGTRLLVL.

This clonotype was detected many times. This chain connects TRBV28 to TRBJ1-4, with D maybe TRBD1 (5 bases). Trimming removed 9 bases at V and 10 bases at J, with 21 bases between. Germline loops: CDR1 MDHEN, CDR2 SYDVKM. This CDR3 has 14 residues. The CDR3 DNA reads as TGTGCCAGTCATTCCCTCCTCATCGGGGGAAAACTGTTTTTT. It is translated as CASHSLLIGGKLFF.

A remark on this clonotype: At one of its ends the junction is not consistent with the germline gene, which may arise from a read error. This chain links TRBV6-1 with TRBJ1-5; D may be TRBD1 (5 bases). Germline-derived CDR1 and CDR2 are MNHNS and SASEGT. The CDR3 extends over 13 amino acids. The CDR3 is CATRGISNPPQHF. CDR3 bases: TGTGCCACCCGGGGCATCAGCAATCCGCCCCAGCATTTT.

The rearrangement uses TRBV20-1 and TRBJ2-5; D may be TRBD1 (6 bases). Germline V gene lookup returns CDR1 DFQATT and CDR2 SNEGSKA (reference sequence). V was clipped by 5 bases and J by 4 bases, with 23 bases between them. The CDR3 runs 16 residues. For the CDR3, the DNA is TGCAGTGCTTCCAGGGGCTATGGCTCGGTGCGAGAGACCCAGTACTTC. As protein: CSASRGYGSVRETQYF.

This clonotype was detected ten times or more. The chain carries TRBV7-8 and TRBJ2-2; 13 bases match TRBD2. CDR3 size: 17 residues. V gave up 3 bases and J gave up 2 bases; unmatched junction bases: 3. Per germline, CDR1 SGHVS and CDR2 FQNEAQ. As DNA, the CDR3 is TGTGCCAGCAGCTTGCGACTAGCGGGGGGAAACACCGGGGAGCTGTTTTTT. It encodes CASSLRLAGGNTGELFF.

This clonotype showed up many times. This chain links TRBV7-3 with TRBJ1-2; TRBD1 matches at 12 bases. This CDR3 is 15 amino acids long. The germline gives CDR1 SGHTA, CDR2 FQGTGA. With V trimmed by 1 base and J by 10 bases, 7 bases remained unmatched. DNA for the CDR3: TGTGCCAGCAGCTTAAAAGGGACAGGGGGCGAAAACTACACCTTC. This translates into CASSLKGTGGENYTF.

This clonotype was seen ten or more times. The V gene is TRBV7-6, the J gene TRBJ2-7; maybe TRBD1 (6 bases). Trimming cost V 6 bases and J 4 bases, with 10 bases left between them. The CDR3 extends over 12 amino acids. Germline V gene sequence: CDR1 SGHVS, CDR2 FNYEAQ. The CDR3 DNA sequence: TGTGCCAGCAGTCTCGGACAGTACGAGCAGTACTTC. Protein sequence: CASSLGQYEQYF.

CDR3 region: CASRLTGLRTDTQYF. CDR3 sequence (DNA): TGTGCCAGCAGACTTACAGGGTTGAGGACAGATACGCAGTATTTT. The chain recombines TRBV2 with TRBJ2-3; possible D gene TRBD1, 6 bases. Trimming shortened V by 6 bases and J by 3 bases, and 16 bases separated the two germline ends. Germline CDR1 and CDR2: SNHLY and FYNNEI. The CDR3 is made up of 15 amino acids.

The table lists this clonotype with many counts. The V gene is TRBV7-2, the J gene TRBJ2-2; D might be TRBD1 (6 bases). The length of the CDR3 is 15 residues. The germline CDR1 and CDR2 sequences are SGHTA and FQGNSA. V was clipped by 1 base and J by 4 bases, with 10 bases between them. CDR3 region: CASSLGTVGTGELFF. The CDR3 DNA reads as TGTGCCAGCAGCTTAGGGACAGTAGGCACCGGGGAGCTGTTTTTT.

The chain employs TRBV12-3 or TRBV12-4 and TRBJ2-3, with D possibly being TRBD1 (5 bases). V lost 0 bases and J 0 bases, leaving 10 bases between the germline ends. The CDR3 has 16 amino acids. For the CDR3, the DNA is TGTGCCAGCAGTTTAGCAACGACAGCGAGCACAGATACGCAGTATTTT. It specifies CASSLATTASTDTQYF.

This clonotype was observed at least ten times. The rearrangement uses TRBV7-2 and TRBJ2-7, with D perhaps assigned TRBD1 or TRBD2 (5 bases each). Trimming stripped 5 bases from V and 3 bases from J, with 14 bases between. Germline V lookup: CDR1 SGHTA, CDR2 FQGNSA. The CDR3 totals 14 residues. The CDR3 spells CASSPGRKFYEQYF. CDR3 DNA: TGTGCCAGCAGCCCGGGACGGAAATTCTACGAGCAGTACTTC.

As DNA, the CDR3 is TGTGCCAGCAGCCCTGGAGCGGGACAGGGGTATGGCTACACCTTC. Translation gives CASSPGAGQGYGYTF. This sequence joins TRBV5-4 and TRBJ1-2; 10 positions match TRBD1. Trimming cost V 4 bases and J 5 bases; bases outside gene matches: 8. This CDR3 is built from 15 residues. Germline values: CDR1 SGHNT, CDR2 YYREEE (reference sequence).

The sample holds a few counts of this clonotype. This chain connects TRBV28 to TRBJ2-5; tentatively, D is TRBD2 (6 bases). This CDR3 is built from 15 residues. Germline CDR1 is MDHEN and CDR2 is SYDVKM. The V and J ends lost 6 bases and 9 bases respectively, with 23 bases between them. CDR3 DNA: TGTGCCAGCAGCCCCCCTTGGAGCGGGCCTGGGGCCCAGTACTTC. Protein product: CASSPPWSGPGAQYF.

The V and J genes are TRBV2 and TRBJ2-3; 9 positions agree with TRBD2. The ends lost 1 base at V and 4 bases at J; junction bases unmatched: 6. The CDR3 length is 16 residues. Germline CDR1 and CDR2: SNHLY and FYNNEI. The CDR3 protein is CASSEEGGGAPDTQYF. In DNA, the CDR3 is TGTGCCAGCAGTGAAGAGGGCGGGGGGGCACCAGATACGCAGTATTTT.

This clonotype was found many times. This chain joins TRBV3-1 and TRBJ1-1; unclear D gene. The germline V gene has CDR1 LGHDT and CDR2 YNNKEL (reference sequence). V lost 1 base to trimming and J lost 2 bases, with 8 bases between them. The CDR3 is 14 amino acids. The CDR3 sequence: CASSQVEGNTEAFF. The CDR3 DNA is TGTGCCAGCAGCCAAGTGGAGGGAAACACTGAAGCTTTCTTT. The full variable domain, rest sourced from reference TRBV3-1 and TRBJ1-1, is DTAVSQTPKYLVTQMGNDKSIKCEQNLGHDTMYWYKQDSKKFLKIMFSYNNKELIINETVPNRFSPKSPDKAHLNLHINSLELGDSAVYFCASSQVEGNTEAFFGQGTRLTVV.

The chain employs TRBV28 and TRBJ2-3; D is unresolved. Germline V gene data show CDR1 as MDHEN and CDR2 as SYDVKM. Trimming took off 5 bases at V and 0 bases at J, with 9 bases between the two ends. The CDR3 consists of 14 residues. The CDR3 sequence is CASSRAGSTDTQYF. The CDR3 nucleotides read TGTGCCAGCAGTCGCGCCGGGAGCACAGATACGCAGTATTTT.

This clonotype was recorded once. The junction shows a germline mismatch at one end, possibly a read error. CDR3 residues: CDSSKETVSNQPQHF. The CDR3 DNA is TGCGACAGCAGCAAAGAGACAGTCAGCAATCAGCCCCAGCATTTT. This rearrangement joins TRBV4-1 to TRBJ1-5; TRBD1 is a possible D gene (5 bases). Germline loops: CDR1 MGHRA, CDR2 YSYEKL. The CDR3 extends over 15 amino acids.

This clonotype was counted ten times or more. The chain combines TRBV7-2 with TRBJ1-5; no definite D call. The CDR3 runs 16 residues. The germline V and J ends were trimmed by 5 bases and 2 bases, with 16 bases remaining between them. Germline-derived CDR1 and CDR2 are SGHTA and FQGNSA. This chain's CDR3 is CASSPEAWWGNQPQHF. The CDR3 region has the DNA TGTGCCAGCAGCCCGGAAGCCTGGTGGGGCAATCAGCCCCAGCATTTT.

Written as DNA, the CDR3 is TGTGCCAGCAGATCGGGAGGGGGCAATCAGCCCCAGCATTTT. Protein: CASRSGGGNQPQHF. The V and J genes are TRBV12-3 or TRBV12-4 and TRBJ1-5; D might be TRBD1 (5 bases). This CDR3 has 14 residues. The ends were cut back, 6 bases at V and 2 bases at J, with 11 bases in the middle.

The chain couples TRBV29-1 to TRBJ2-2, with TRBD1 matching over 8 bases. The J segment lost 5 bases and the V segment lost 0 bases, leaving 5 bases of the junction unmatched. The CDR3 has 15 residues. Germline CDR1 SQVTM, CDR2 ANQGSEA. CDR3 in DNA: TGCAGCGTTGAAGACGTGAACAGGGGGACCGGGGAGCTGTTTTTT. This sequence encodes CSVEDVNRGTGELFF.

In regard to this clonotype: This could be a read error, since a much larger clone is one nucleotide away. The V call is TRBV6-6, the J call TRBJ2-5, with 9 bases that match TRBD2. CDR3 length: 16 amino acids. V lost 7 bases and J lost 5; bases outside the gene matches: 14. Germline V gives CDR1 MNHNY, CDR2 SVGAGI (reference sequence). The CDR3, as DNA: TGTGCCAGCAAACCCAACCTAGCGGGGCTGAGGGAGACCCAGTACTTC. Translation gives CASKPNLAGLRETQYF.